This is a list of T cell receptor beta chains from one sample in a study of blood T cell repertoires in COVID-19. Libraries were prepared by immunoSEQ multiplex PCR; TCRdb keeps only in-frame clonotypes and omits some of them. The table has approximately 290,000 clones, roughly 90% seen once; the top ten hold more than 2%. Specimen: peripheral blood. The receptor source for this set is a man younger than 35 with active or convalescent COVID-19. CDR3s include the opening cysteine and the closing phenylalanine or tryptophan. The D gene is left open where the match is weak.

j_gene	d_gene	v_gene	CDR3aa	CDR3nt
TRBJ2-5	TRBD1	TRBV7-6	CASSLGWGDRELMETQYF	TGTGCCAGCAGCTTAGGATGGGGGGACAGGGAGCTAATGGAGACCCAGTACTTC
TRBJ1-1	NA	TRBV19	CASSLGFGVSGTEAFF	TGTGCCAGTAGTTTGGGATTTGGCGTAAGCGGGACTGAAGCTTTCTTT
TRBJ2-3	NA	TRBV11-2	CASSLGQGYTDTQYF	TGTGCCAGCAGCTTAGGTCAGGGTTACACAGATACGCAGTATTTT
TRBJ2-7	TRBD1	TRBV19	CASSIAGTGAYEQYF	TGTGCCAGTAGTATTGCCGGGACAGGGGCCTACGAGCAGTACTTC
TRBJ1-1	TRBD1	TRBV6-2/TRBV6-3	CASSSLRGQSKNTEAFF	TGTGCCAGCAGTTCCCTAAGGGGACAGAGTAAGAACACTGAAGCTTTCTTT
TRBJ2-3	TRBD2	TRBV6-5	CASRSPGGPTDTQYF	TGTGCCAGCAGATCACCGGGAGGGCCCACAGATACGCAGTATTTT
TRBJ1-1	NA	TRBV4-3	CASSQVRGQGMETEAFF	TGCGCCAGCAGCCAAGTCAGGGGCCAGGGGATGGAAACTGAAGCTTTCTTT
TRBJ2-7	TRBD1	TRBV27	CASSFGQAYEQYF	TGTGCCAGCAGTTTCGGACAGGCCTACGAGCAGTACTTC
TRBJ2-3	NA	TRBV20-1	CSAPVREAQYF	TGCAGTGCTCCCGTCCGAGAGGCGCAGTATTTT
TRBJ2-1	TRBD2	TRBV4-1	CASSLRTSSELAEQFF	TGCGCCAGCAGCCTCCGGACTAGTTCTGAGTTGGCTGAGCAGTTCTTC
TRBJ2-1	TRBD2	TRBV15	CATSEAAGGPVEQFF	TGTGCCACCAGCGAGGCGGCGGGAGGGCCGGTGGAGCAGTTCTTC
TRBJ2-4	TRBD1	TRBV5-6	CASSFQGVQNIQYF	TGTGCCAGCAGCTTTCAGGGGGTCCAAAACATTCAGTACTTC
TRBJ2-1	TRBD1	TRBV12-5	CASVFRQGGNNEQFF	TGTGCTAGTGTCTTCAGACAGGGCGGAAACAATGAGCAGTTCTTC